Shown below are 28 T cell receptor beta chains from a single sample sequenced in a study of T cells in localized non-small cell lung cancer. The method was immunoSEQ multiplex PCR; TCRdb's version includes in-frame clones alone and lacks a portion of them. The sample includes approximately 52,000 clones, approximately 80% of them seen just once. The sequencing used peripheral blood, collected before any cancer treatment. Every receptor here comes from a man aged 35 to 69 with stage I squamous cell lung carcinoma.

The chain recombines TRBV19 with TRBJ1-3; D is unclear. The V end lost 9 bases, the J end lost 4 bases, and 10 bases lay between the germline ends. This CDR3 has 12 residues. In germline, CDR1 is LNHDA, CDR2 SQIVND (reference sequence). The DNA of the CDR3 is TGTGCCAGCGGGAGTCTGGGAAACACCATATATTTT. Its protein is CASGSLGNTIYF.

The chain has TRBV2 and TRBJ2-7; 11 bases fit TRBD2. The CDR3 spans 14 residues. Trimming cost V 1 base and J 9 bases; bases outside gene matches: 5. Germline loops: CDR1 SNHLY, CDR2 FYNNEI. Here the CDR3 reads CASSEELAGVRQYF. The CDR3 coding sequence is TGTGCCAGCAGTGAAGAACTAGCGGGGGTGAGGCAGTACTTC.

This chain links TRBV10-3 with TRBJ2-6; 13 bases align to TRBD2. Germline assignment: CDR1 ENHRY and CDR2 SYGVKD. V lost 4 bases and J lost 0; bases outside the gene matches: 6. The CDR3 is 19 residues long. Here the CDR3 reads CAISVGLAGAPSGANVLTF. CDR3 bases: TGTGCCATCAGTGTCGGACTAGCGGGGGCTCCCTCTGGGGCCAACGTCCTGACTTTC.

The V and J genes are TRBV19 and TRBJ1-1; D may be TRBD1 (5 bases). The CDR3 runs to 13 residues. Trimming removed 1 base at V and 10 bases at J, with 13 bases between. CDR1 and CDR2 from the germline V gene are LNHDA and SQIVND (reference sequence). The CDR3 sequence: CASSIGLGDSAFF. The CDR3 nucleotides are TGTGCCAGTAGTATAGGCCTGGGGGACTCAGCTTTCTTT.

The chain carries TRBV7-3 and TRBJ2-7, with D possibly matching TRBD1 (6 bases). Trimming removed 1 base from V and 6 bases from J, with 16 bases in between. This CDR3 is built from 15 residues. Germline V CDR1 and CDR2: SGHTA, FQGTGA. The CDR3 DNA reads TGTGCCAGCAGCTTAAGGCCCATGGGGGCTAGCGAGCAGTACTTC. Protein sequence: CASSLRPMGASEQYF.

The chain is built from TRBV7-2 and TRBJ1-2; no clear D. The CDR3 consists of 14 residues. Germline CDR1 and CDR2: SGHTA and FQGNSA. Deletions cut 3 bases from V and 1 base from J, with 9 bases between. The CDR3 DNA sequence: TGTGCCAGCAGCTTGACGGACGGTAACTATGGCTACACCTTC. This codes for CASSLTDGNYGYTF.

The sample holds a few counts of this clone. The genes are TRBV5-6 and TRBJ2-5; D is possibly TRBD2 (7 bases). V lost 1 base, J lost 4 bases, and 11 bases lay in between. The CDR3 consists of 14 residues. Looked up from germline, CDR1 is SGHDT and CDR2 is YYEEEE. The CDR3 DNA sequence: TGTGCCAGCAGCTTGCGGGGGGCAGGAGAGACCCAGTACTTC. It specifies CASSLRGAGETQYF.

The gene calls are TRBV5-6 and TRBJ2-5; no reliable D call. The V gene lost 1 base and the J gene lost 3 bases, with 1 base spanning the gap. The length of the CDR3 is 11 residues. The V gene's germline CDR1 is SGHDT and CDR2 YYEEEE. Here the CDR3 reads CASSLKETQYF. CDR3 bases: TGTGCCAGCAGCTTGAAAGAGACCCAGTACTTC.

The chain is built from TRBV30 and TRBJ1-3; D not certain. Trimming left V 0 bases short and J 4 bases short, with 4 bases between. The CDR3 consists of 12 residues. Germline V gene lookup returns CDR1 GTSNPN and CDR2 SVGIG (reference sequence). CDR3 sequence (DNA): TGTGCCTGGAGTGTGGAGGGAAACACCATATATTTT. Translating gives CAWSVEGNTIYF.

This chain uses TRBV27 with TRBJ2-4, with TRBD1 matching over 8 bases. CDR1 is MNHEY, CDR2 SMNVEV, per germline (reference sequence). V lost 4 bases and J lost 1; bases outside the gene matches: 6. The CDR3 length is 16 residues. CDR3 loop: CASSSGQGLAKNIQYF. CDR3 DNA: TGTGCCAGCAGTTCCGGACAGGGACTGGCCAAAAACATTCAGTACTTC.

V and J are TRBV11-1 and TRBJ2-7, with TRBD1 matching 7 bases. With V trimmed by 4 bases and J by 6 bases, 12 bases remained unmatched. Germline CDR1 SGHAT, CDR2 FQDESV (reference sequence). The CDR3 length is 15 residues. CDR3: CASSSGGTDPREQYF. Written as DNA, the CDR3 is TGTGCCAGCAGCTCAGGTGGGACAGATCCCCGCGAGCAGTACTTC. The full variable domain, rest sourced from reference TRBV11-1 and TRBJ2-7, is EAEVAQSPRYKITEKSQAVAFWCDPISGHATLYWYRQILGQGPELLVQFQDESVVDDSQLPKDRFSAERLKGVDSTLKIQPAELGDSAMYLCASSSGGTDPREQYFGPGTRLTVT.

In this sample, this clone turned up once. The rearrangement uses TRBV5-6 and TRBJ2-2, with TRBD1 matching 8 bases. Germline CDR1 and CDR2: SGHDT and YYEEEE. The CDR3 loop spans 17 amino acids. J was trimmed by 3 bases and V by 3 bases; bases with no gene match: 10. CDR3 region: CASSSPGGGMYTGELFF. The CDR3 DNA sequence: TGTGCCAGCAGCTCCCCAGGGGGCGGTATGTACACCGGGGAGCTGTTTTTT. Full variable domain (outside the CDR3, taken from reference TRBV5-6 and TRBJ2-2): DAGVTQSPTHLIKTRGQQVTLRCSPKSGHDTVSWYQQALGQGPQFIFQYYEEEERQRGNFPDRFSGHQFPNYSSELNVNALLLGDSALYLCASSSPGGGMYTGELFFGEGSRLTVL.

The J gene is TRBJ2-7, the V gene TRBV19, with D uncertain. Germline V lookup: CDR1 LNHDA, CDR2 SQIVND (reference sequence). The CDR3 has 14 residues. Trimming removed 4 bases from V and 0 bases from J, with 10 bases in between. In nucleotides, the CDR3 is TGTGCCAGTAGTACCATGCTGAGCTCCTACGAGCAGTACTTC. Protein sequence: CASSTMLSSYEQYF.

The CDR3 loop is CASQWGNQPQHF. Written as DNA, the CDR3 is TGTGCCAGTCAATGGGGCAATCAGCCCCAGCATTTT. The genes are TRBV5-6 and TRBJ1-5; D not certain. The germline V and J ends were trimmed by 8 bases and 2 bases, with 8 bases remaining between them. The germline CDR1 and CDR2 sequences are SGHDT and YYEEEE. The CDR3 has 12 amino acids.

V and J are TRBV27 and TRBJ1-2; D remains ambiguous. The CDR3 loop spans 16 amino acids. Germline V gene data show CDR1 as MNHEY and CDR2 as SMNVEV (reference sequence). V gave up 1 base and J gave up 7 bases, with 19 bases separating them. The CDR3 loop is CASSLYASVFSGGYTF. CDR3 coding DNA: TGTGCCAGCAGTTTATATGCTTCGGTGTTTAGCGGTGGCTACACCTTC.

In this sample, this clone turned up once. V gene TRBV7-8 combines with J gene TRBJ1-6; tentatively, D is TRBD1 (6 bases). Per the germline V gene, CDR1 is SGHVS and CDR2 is FQNEAQ. There are 15 residues in the CDR3. V was pared by 1 base and J by 10 bases, with 14 bases between. CDR3 residues: CASSLEPGGLSPLHF. The CDR3 DNA sequence: TGTGCCAGCAGCTTAGAGCCCGGGGGGCTATCACCCCTCCACTTT. Variable domain in full (rest from reference TRBV7-8 and TRBJ1-6): GAGVSQSPRYKVAKRGQDVALRCDPISGHVSLFWYQQALGQGPEFLTYFQNEAQLDKSGLPSDRFFAERPEGSVSTLKIQRTQQEDSAVYLCASSLEPGGLSPLHFGNGTRLTVT.

V usage is TRBV28 and J usage is TRBJ1-2; D ambiguous. Germline CDR1 MDHEN, CDR2 SYDVKM. Between the trimmed V and J ends, which lost 6 bases and 4 bases, there was a span of 12 bases. There are 13 residues in the CDR3. CDR3 sequence: CASSLGRIYGYTF. The CDR3 DNA reads as TGTGCCAGCAGCTTAGGACGGATCTATGGCTACACCTTC.

The chain joins TRBV6-1 to TRBJ1-5, with 10 nucleotides matching TRBD1. Trimming took 5 bases from V and 6 from J; bases not matched to a gene: 7. The germline V gene encodes CDR1 MNHNS and CDR2 SASEGT. This CDR3 comprises 15 residues. The CDR3 bases are TGTGCCAGCAGTCGAGACAGGGGGCAGGGTCAGCCCCAGCATTTT. Its protein is CASSRDRGQGQPQHF.

This clone appeared once. CDR3 sequence reads: CASSRQSEQFF. DNA for the CDR3: TGCGCCAGCAGCCGACAGTCTGAGCAGTTCTTC. The genes are TRBV4-3 and TRBJ2-1; possibly TRBD1 for D (5 bases). This CDR3 spans 11 amino acids. The ends were cut back, 4 bases at V and 9 bases at J, with 7 bases in the middle. Germline V gene lookup returns CDR1 LGHNA and CDR2 YSLEER.

This chain links TRBV19 with TRBJ1-2, with D possibly TRBD1 on 6 matching bases. There are 13 residues in the CDR3. The V end lost 5 bases, the J end lost 1 base, and 8 bases lay between the germline ends. CDR1 is LNHDA and CDR2 is SQIVND in the germline V gene (reference sequence). The CDR3 bases are TGTGCCAGTAGTCCAGGGGATAACTATGGCTACACCTTC. As protein: CASSPGDNYGYTF.

Only a few counts were recorded for this clone. The chain uses TRBV6-4 and TRBJ1-5, with D possibly being TRBD1 (6 bases). CDR1 is MRHNA and CDR2 is SNTAGT in the germline V gene. V was cut by 2 bases and J by 4 bases, with 12 bases left in between. This CDR3 is built from 15 residues. For the CDR3, the DNA is TGTGCCAGCAGTGACCTCAGGGGAGGGAATCAGCCCCAGCATTTT. Translated: CASSDLRGGNQPQHF.

The chain couples TRBV19 to TRBJ1-2; no firm D call. The CDR3 sequence is 14 residues long. Trimming cost V 7 bases and J 8 bases, with 20 bases left between them. Per germline, CDR1 LNHDA and CDR2 SQIVND (reference sequence). CDR3 sequence reads: CASIPSFRGSGYTF. The CDR3 DNA is TGTGCCAGTATCCCTTCTTTTAGAGGGTCCGGCTACACCTTC.

This clone has only one observation. The V gene is TRBV11-2, the J gene TRBJ1-5; D gene unclear. This CDR3 spans 15 amino acids. The ends were cut back, 1 base at V and 3 bases at J, with 10 bases in the middle. Germline V gives CDR1 SGHAT, CDR2 FQNNGV. This chain's CDR3 is CASSLASQNNQPQHF. As DNA, the CDR3 is TGTGCCAGCAGCTTAGCAAGTCAGAACAATCAGCCCCAGCATTTT. Full variable domain (remainder filled in from reference TRBV11-2 and TRBJ1-5): EAGVAQSPRYKIIEKRQSVAFWCNPISGHATLYWYQQILGQGPKLLIQFQNNGVVDDSQLPKDRFSAERLKGVDSTLKIQPAKLEDSAVYLCASSLASQNNQPQHFGDGTRLSIL.

V usage is TRBV29-1 and J usage is TRBJ2-5, with TRBD1 identical over 7 bases. The length of the CDR3 is 13 residues. Trimming took 1 base from V and 6 from J; bases not matched to a gene: 5. Germline loops: CDR1 SQVTM, CDR2 ANQGSEA. For the CDR3, the DNA is TGCAGCGTTGAAGGGACAGGTGTAAAGACCCAGTACTTC. Translated, it gives CSVEGTGVKTQYF.

The chain employs TRBV6-1 and TRBJ2-7; 8 positions agree with TRBD1. The CDR3 consists of 15 residues. J lost 4 bases, V lost 6 bases, and 11 bases had no gene match. Germline V lookup: CDR1 MNHNS, CDR2 SASEGT. CDR3 protein: CASRQGADKSYEQYF. The CDR3 bases are TGTGCCAGCAGGCAGGGGGCCGATAAGTCGTACGAGCAGTACTTC.

The J gene is TRBJ2-1, the V gene TRBV7-9, with TRBD1 as a possible D gene (6 bases). Germline CDR1 is SEHNR and CDR2 is FQNEAQ (reference sequence). V shed 8 bases and J shed 1 base, with 12 bases lying between them. This CDR3 is 14 amino acids long. This CDR3 reads CASVSGQSYNEQFF. The CDR3 DNA reads as TGTGCCAGCGTCTCGGGACAATCCTACAATGAGCAGTTCTTC.

The V gene is TRBV5-4, the J gene TRBJ1-6; 7 nucleotides agree with TRBD1. Germline CDR1 and CDR2: SGHNT and YYREEE (reference sequence). This CDR3 has 13 residues. This chain's CDR3 is CATSGTDNSPLHF. The CDR3, as DNA: TGTGCTACCTCCGGGACAGATAATTCACCCCTCCACTTT. The whole variable domain, remainder taken from reference TRBV5-4 and TRBJ1-6, is ETGVTQSPTHLIKTRGQQVTLRCSSQSGHNTVSWYQQALGQGPQFIFQYYREEENGRGNFPPRFSGLQFPNYSSELNVNALELDDSALYLCATSGTDNSPLHFGNGTRLTVT.

V usage is TRBV28 and J usage is TRBJ1-4; D gene ambiguous. The CDR3 consists of 15 residues. Germline V gives CDR1 MDHEN, CDR2 SYDVKM. V dropped 5 bases and J dropped 0 bases, with 10 bases sitting between them. CDR3 sequence: CASSQVVATNEKLFF. The CDR3 nucleotides are TGTGCCAGCAGTCAAGTGGTTGCAACTAATGAAAAACTGTTTTTT.